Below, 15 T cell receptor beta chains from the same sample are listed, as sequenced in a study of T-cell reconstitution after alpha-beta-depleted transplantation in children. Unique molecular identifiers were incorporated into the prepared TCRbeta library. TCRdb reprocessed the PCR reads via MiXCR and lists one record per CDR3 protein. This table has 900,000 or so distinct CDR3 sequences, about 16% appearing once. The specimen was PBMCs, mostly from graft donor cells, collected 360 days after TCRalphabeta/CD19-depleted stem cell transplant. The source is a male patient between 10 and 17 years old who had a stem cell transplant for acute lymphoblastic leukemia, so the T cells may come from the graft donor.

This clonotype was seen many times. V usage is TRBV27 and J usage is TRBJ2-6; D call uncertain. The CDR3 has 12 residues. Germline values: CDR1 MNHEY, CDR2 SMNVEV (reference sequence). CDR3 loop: CARPSRANVLTF. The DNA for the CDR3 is TGTGCTCGGCCCTCCCGGGCCAACGTCCTGACTTTC.

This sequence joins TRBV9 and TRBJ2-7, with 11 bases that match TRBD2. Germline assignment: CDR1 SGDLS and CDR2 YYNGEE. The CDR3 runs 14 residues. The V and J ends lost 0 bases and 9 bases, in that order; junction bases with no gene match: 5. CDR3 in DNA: TGTGCCAGCAGCGTAGAGACTAGCGGGACCGGGCAGTACTTC. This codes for CASSVETSGTGQYF.

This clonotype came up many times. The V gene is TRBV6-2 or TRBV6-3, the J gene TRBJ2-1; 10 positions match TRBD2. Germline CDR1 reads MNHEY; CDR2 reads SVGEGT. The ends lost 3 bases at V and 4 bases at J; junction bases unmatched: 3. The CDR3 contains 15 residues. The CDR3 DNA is TGTGCCAGCAGTTATACTAGCGGGGTGTACAATGAGCAGTTCTTC. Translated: CASSYTSGVYNEQFF.

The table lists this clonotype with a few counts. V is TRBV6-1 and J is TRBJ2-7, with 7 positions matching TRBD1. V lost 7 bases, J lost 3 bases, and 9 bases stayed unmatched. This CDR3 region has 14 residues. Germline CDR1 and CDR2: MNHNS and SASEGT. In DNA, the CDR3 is TGTGCCAGCAATCGAAGGGGGCCAAACTACGAGCAGTACTTC. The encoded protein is CASNRRGPNYEQYF.

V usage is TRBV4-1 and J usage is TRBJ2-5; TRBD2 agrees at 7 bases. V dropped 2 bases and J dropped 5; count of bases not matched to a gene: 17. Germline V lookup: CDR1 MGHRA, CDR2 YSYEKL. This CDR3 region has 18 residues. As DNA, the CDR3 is TGCGCCAGCAGCCAATCCTACCCGGGGGTGGCGGGAGATGAGACCCAGTACTTC. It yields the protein CASSQSYPGVAGDETQYF.

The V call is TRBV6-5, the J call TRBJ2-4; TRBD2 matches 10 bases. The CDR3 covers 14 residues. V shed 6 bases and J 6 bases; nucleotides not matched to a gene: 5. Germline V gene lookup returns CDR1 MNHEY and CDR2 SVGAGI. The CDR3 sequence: CASRQSGRGNIQYF. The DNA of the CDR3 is TGTGCCAGCAGGCAAAGCGGGAGGGGAAACATTCAGTACTTC.

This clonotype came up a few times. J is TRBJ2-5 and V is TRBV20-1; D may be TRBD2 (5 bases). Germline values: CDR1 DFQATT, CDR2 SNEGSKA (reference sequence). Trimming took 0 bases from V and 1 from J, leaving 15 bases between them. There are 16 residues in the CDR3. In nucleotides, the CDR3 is TGCAGTGCTAGAGATCTTAAGCGGATCTTCCAAGAGACCCAGTACTTC. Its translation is CSARDLKRIFQETQYF.

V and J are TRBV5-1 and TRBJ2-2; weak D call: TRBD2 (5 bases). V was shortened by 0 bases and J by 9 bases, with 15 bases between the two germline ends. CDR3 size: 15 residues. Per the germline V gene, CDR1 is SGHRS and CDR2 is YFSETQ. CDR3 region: CASSLGGLKRWELFF. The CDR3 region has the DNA TGCGCCAGCAGCTTGGGCGGGCTGAAGCGTTGGGAGCTGTTTTTT. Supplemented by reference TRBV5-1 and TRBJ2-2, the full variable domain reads KAGVTQTPRYLIKTRGQQVTLSCSPISGHRSVSWYQQTPGQGLQFLFEYFSETQRNKGNFPGRFSGRQFSNSRSEMNVSTLELGDSALYLCASSLGGLKRWELFFGEGSRLTVL.

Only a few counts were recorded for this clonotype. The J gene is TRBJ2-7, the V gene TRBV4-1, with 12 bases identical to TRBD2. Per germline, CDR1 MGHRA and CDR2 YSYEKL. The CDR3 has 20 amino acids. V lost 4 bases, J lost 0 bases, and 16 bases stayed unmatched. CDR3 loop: CASSRQLAGGTSSISYEQYF. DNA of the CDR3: TGCGCCAGCAGCCGGCAACTAGCGGGAGGCACCTCTTCCATCTCCTACGAGCAGTACTTC.

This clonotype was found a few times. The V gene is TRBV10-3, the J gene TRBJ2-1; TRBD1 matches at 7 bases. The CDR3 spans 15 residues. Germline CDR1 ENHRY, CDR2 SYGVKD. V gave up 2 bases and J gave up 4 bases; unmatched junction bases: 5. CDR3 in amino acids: CAISEGTALYNEQFF. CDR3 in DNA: TGTGCCATCAGTGAGGGGACAGCCCTGTACAATGAGCAGTTCTTC.

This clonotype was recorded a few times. The CDR3 is CASSLAVRWTGRSYEQYF. Written as DNA, the CDR3 is TGTGCCAGCAGTTTGGCGGTCCGGTGGACGGGCCGATCCTACGAGCAGTACTTC. The chain has TRBV28 and TRBJ2-7; D gene unclear. The CDR3 is made up of 18 amino acids. The ends were cut back, 3 bases at V and 1 base at J, with 22 bases in the middle. Germline lookup yields CDR1 MDHEN and CDR2 SYDVKM.

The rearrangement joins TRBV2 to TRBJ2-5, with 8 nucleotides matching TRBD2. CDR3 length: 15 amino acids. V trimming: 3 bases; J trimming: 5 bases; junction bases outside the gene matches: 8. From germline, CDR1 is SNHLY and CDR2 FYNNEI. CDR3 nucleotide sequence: TGTGCCAGCAGTGAGCTTGGACTAGCTGCGGAGACCCAGTACTTC. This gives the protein CASSELGLAAETQYF.

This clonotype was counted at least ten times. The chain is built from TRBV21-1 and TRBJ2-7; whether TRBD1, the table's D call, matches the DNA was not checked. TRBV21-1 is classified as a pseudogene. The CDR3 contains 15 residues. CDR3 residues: CASLETRGSLDEQYF. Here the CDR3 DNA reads TGTGCCAGTCTCGAAACACGGGGGAGCCTAGACGAGCAGTACTTC.

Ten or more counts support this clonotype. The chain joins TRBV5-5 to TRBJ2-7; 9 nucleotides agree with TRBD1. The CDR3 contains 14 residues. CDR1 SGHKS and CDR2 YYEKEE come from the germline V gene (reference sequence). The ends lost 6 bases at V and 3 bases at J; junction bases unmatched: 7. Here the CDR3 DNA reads TGTGCCAGCACCCTAGGACAGGGGCACTACGAGCAGTACTTC. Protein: CASTLGQGHYEQYF.

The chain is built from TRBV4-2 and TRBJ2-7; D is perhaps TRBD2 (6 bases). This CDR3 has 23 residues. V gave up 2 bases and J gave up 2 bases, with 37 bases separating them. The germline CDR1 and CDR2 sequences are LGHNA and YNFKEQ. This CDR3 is CASSQIRPKYSNHPGSRAYEQYF. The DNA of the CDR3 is TGTGCCAGCAGCCAAATTCGCCCTAAGTACAGTAACCATCCCGGGAGTCGCGCCTACGAGCAGTACTTC.